The present T cell receptor (beta chain) was sequenced within a study of blood T cell dynamics during melanoma immunotherapy. About the research overall: First-line therapy was either pembrolizumab or nivolumab with ipilimumab for metastatic melanoma.

The CDR3 sequence is 15 residues long. Losses at the gene ends were 2 bases for V and 8 bases for J; bases not matched to a gene: 10. From germline, CDR1 is SGHTA and CDR2 FQGNSA. This sample's time point: pre-treatment baseline. Disease control meant complete response, partial response or stable disease at 12 weeks. Study-wide results and caveats: PBMC repertoires of eventual disease-control patients split at W3 into clonality or diversity gains.

This clone was counted a few times. The target antigen is unknown. DNA loading was fixed at 350 ng for all bulk PBMC samples. Here immunoSEQ multiplex PCR was the method, and the copy in TCRdb shows in-frame clones only, minus some. The sample has about 8,500 clones; around 84% are singletons. The source of this sequence is a human donor with melanoma. The chain carries TRBV7-2 and TRBJ1-2; 8 bases agree with TRBD1. Sequences were derived from blood, sampled from a patient treated with checkpoint blockade. CDR3 DNA sequence: TGTGCCAGCAGCTTAATCCTTGGGCAGGGGGCGGGCTACACCTTC. Its translation is CASSLILGQGAGYTF.